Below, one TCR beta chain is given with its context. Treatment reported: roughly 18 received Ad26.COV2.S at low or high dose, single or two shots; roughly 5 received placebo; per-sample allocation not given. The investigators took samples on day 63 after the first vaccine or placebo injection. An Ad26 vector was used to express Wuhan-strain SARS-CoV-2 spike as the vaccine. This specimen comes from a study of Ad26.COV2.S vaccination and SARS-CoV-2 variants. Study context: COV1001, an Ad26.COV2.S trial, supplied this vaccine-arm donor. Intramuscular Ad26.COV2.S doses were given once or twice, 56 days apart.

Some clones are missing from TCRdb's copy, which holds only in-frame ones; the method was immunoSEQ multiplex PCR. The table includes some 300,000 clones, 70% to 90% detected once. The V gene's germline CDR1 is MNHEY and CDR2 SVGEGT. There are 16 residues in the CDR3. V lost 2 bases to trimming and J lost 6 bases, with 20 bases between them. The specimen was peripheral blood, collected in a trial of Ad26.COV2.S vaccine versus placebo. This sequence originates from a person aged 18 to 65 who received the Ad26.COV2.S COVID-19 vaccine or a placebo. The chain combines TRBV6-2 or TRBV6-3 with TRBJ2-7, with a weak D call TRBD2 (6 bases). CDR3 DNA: TGTGCCAGCAGTTACGGAGGGACGGCCCTCAGAAGCGAGCAGTACTTC. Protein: CASSYGGTALRSEQYF.